The 30 T cell receptor beta chains presented below share a single source sample, sequenced in a study of blood T cell repertoires in COVID-19. Produced via immunoSEQ multiplex PCR; TCRdb's table is partial and in-frame only. The sample shows around 280,000 clones, around 88% of them seen only once. Source material: peripheral blood. The receptors come from a woman in her 30s who had recovered from COVID-19.

The genes are TRBV7-9 and TRBJ1-2; weak D call: TRBD1 (6 bases). Trimming took 6 bases from V and 5 from J, leaving 16 bases between them. Germline CDR1 and CDR2: SEHNR and FQNEAQ (reference sequence). The CDR3 has 14 amino acids. CDR3 nucleotides: TGTGCCAGCAGGGCTCATGACAGGCGTTATGGCTACACCTTC. As protein: CASRAHDRRYGYTF.

This chain joins TRBV11-2 and TRBJ1-4; the D gene is possibly TRBD1 (5 bases). Looked up from germline, CDR1 is SGHAT and CDR2 is FQNNGV. V was trimmed by 3 bases and J by 8 bases, leaving 19 bases between them. CDR3 length: 16 amino acids. CDR3 nucleotides: TGTGCCAGCAGCTTGGGTTACGGGCAGGGTGAAGAAAAACTGTTTTTT. Its protein product is CASSLGYGQGEEKLFF.

Only a few counts were recorded for this clone. The genes are TRBV5-1 and TRBJ1-6; TRBD1 matches at 9 bases. The trim removed 4 bases at V and 11 bases at J, leaving 4 bases unmatched. This CDR3 comprises 13 residues. From germline, CDR1 is SGHRS and CDR2 YFSETQ. CDR3 sequence: CASSQGQGPPLHF. CDR3 bases: TGCGCCAGCAGCCAGGGACAGGGACCACCCCTCCACTTT. The full variable domain, rest sourced from reference TRBV5-1 and TRBJ1-6, is KAGVTQTPRYLIKTRGQQVTLSCSPISGHRSVSWYQQTPGQGLQFLFEYFSETQRNKGNFPGRFSGRQFSNSRSEMNVSTLELGDSALYLCASSQGQGPPLHFGNGTRLTVT.

The J gene is TRBJ2-7, the V gene TRBV6-2 or TRBV6-3; 12 bases are a match to TRBD2. Trimming removed 4 bases from V and 5 bases from J; junction bases left unmatched: 9. The CDR3 is 16 amino acids. Germline assignment: CDR1 MNHEY and CDR2 SVGEGT. CDR3 amino acids: CASSSGLAGLLDEQYF. CDR3 sequence (DNA): TGTGCCAGCAGTTCAGGACTAGCGGGACTACTCGACGAGCAGTACTTC.

The chain is built from TRBV29-1 and TRBJ1-2; TRBD1 matches 7 bases. This CDR3 spans 14 amino acids. CDR1 SQVTM and CDR2 ANQGSEA come from the germline V gene. J gave up 0 bases and V 7 bases, and 8 bases lay outside the gene matches. CDR3 sequence: CSAGDSQTNYGYTF. The CDR3 DNA is TGCAGCGCTGGGGACAGTCAAACTAACTATGGCTACACCTTC. The full variable domain, its missing parts supplied by reference TRBV29-1 and TRBJ1-2, is SAVISQKPSRDICQRGTSLTIQCQVDSQVTMMFWYRQQPGQSLTLIATANQGSEATYESGFVIDKFPISRPNLTFSTLTVSNMSPEDSSIYLCSAGDSQTNYGYTFGSGTRLTVV.

The chain combines TRBV30 with TRBJ2-7, with D possibly being TRBD2 (5 bases). The V end was cut by 4 bases, the J end by 4 bases, with 20 bases between. Germline V gene data show CDR1 as GTSNPN and CDR2 as SVGIG (reference sequence). The CDR3 runs 15 residues. This CDR3 reads CAWIPPGRDGYEQYF. The CDR3 coding sequence is TGTGCCTGGATTCCTCCCGGACGGGATGGGTACGAGCAGTACTTC.

The chain couples TRBV4-3 to TRBJ2-1, with TRBD2 identical over 12 bases. This CDR3 is 13 amino acids long. V lost 4 bases, J lost 10 bases, and 2 bases stayed unmatched. Germline assignment: CDR1 LGHNA and CDR2 YSLEER. In nucleotides, the CDR3 is TGCGCCAGCAGCCGGGGACTAGCGGGCGAGCAGTTCTTC. It specifies CASSRGLAGEQFF.

This clone has only one observation. The J gene is TRBJ2-2, the V gene TRBV5-6, with 8 nucleotides matching TRBD2. V dropped 2 bases and J dropped 4; count of bases not matched to a gene: 1. This CDR3 has 14 residues. The V gene's germline CDR1 is SGHDT and CDR2 YYEEEE. CDR3 DNA sequence: TGTGCCAGCAGCTTAGGGACTAGCACCGGGGAGCTGTTTTTT. This encodes CASSLGTSTGELFF.

This clone was detected once. The chain recombines TRBV6-5 with TRBJ2-7; TRBD2 matches at 7 bases. The J segment lost 6 bases and the V segment lost 6 bases, leaving 14 bases of the junction unmatched. Germline V gene lookup returns CDR1 MNHEY and CDR2 SVGAGI. The CDR3 is made up of 15 amino acids. CDR3 bases: TGTGCCAGCAGAGTACCGGGACTAATGGCTTCCGAGCAGTACTTC. Protein product: CASRVPGLMASEQYF.

The chain recombines TRBV5-3 with TRBJ1-5; TRBD1 agrees at 10 bases. TRBV5-3 falls under the ORF class, with uncertain function. Trimming removed 4 bases from V and 9 bases from J; junction bases left unmatched: 10. CDR3 length: 15 residues. The CDR3 here is CARSAADRGQRPQHF. The CDR3 nucleotides read TGTGCCAGAAGCGCCGCTGACAGGGGGCAGAGGCCCCAGCATTTT.

This clone was seen more than once but under ten times. This chain links TRBV19 with TRBJ2-2; TRBD1 agrees at 8 bases. The V and J ends lost 6 bases and 3 bases, in that order; junction bases with no gene match: 6. Germline V gives CDR1 LNHDA, CDR2 SQIVND (reference sequence). This CDR3 has 15 amino acids. The CDR3 region is CASRSADRDTGELFF. The CDR3 DNA sequence: TGTGCCAGTAGGTCCGCGGACAGGGACACCGGGGAGCTGTTTTTT.

The chain uses TRBV28 and TRBJ1-2, with 8 bases fitting TRBD1. Trimming took 6 bases from V and 3 from J; bases not matched to a gene: 12. This CDR3 comprises 16 residues. Looked up from germline, CDR1 is MDHEN and CDR2 is SYDVKM. The CDR3 sequence is CASRDRERWGDYGYTF. CDR3 in DNA: TGTGCCAGCAGGGACAGGGAACGGTGGGGGGACTATGGCTACACCTTC.

V gene TRBV12-3 or TRBV12-4 combines with J gene TRBJ2-1; 10 bases fit TRBD2. The CDR3 extends over 13 amino acids. Trimming took 5 bases from V and 8 from J; bases not matched to a gene: 3. The CDR3 loop is CASSIGLADEQFF. CDR3 coding DNA: TGTGCCAGCAGTATCGGACTAGCGGATGAGCAGTTCTTC.

The chain carries TRBV28 and TRBJ1-4; unclear D gene. This CDR3 has 14 amino acids. The germline gives CDR1 MDHEN, CDR2 SYDVKM. V was shortened by 3 bases and J by 3 bases, with 8 bases between the two germline ends. In nucleotides, the CDR3 is TGTGCCAGCAGTTTTGGGCAGCCTAATGAAAAACTGTTTTTT. Protein: CASSFGQPNEKLFF. Supplemented by reference TRBV28 and TRBJ1-4, the full variable domain reads DVKVTQSSRYLVKRTGEKVFLECVQDMDHENMFWYRQDPGLGLRLIYFSYDVKMKEKGDIPEGYSVSREKKERFSLILESASTNQTSMYLCASSFGQPNEKLFFGSGTQLSVL.

This chain joins TRBV7-9 and TRBJ2-1, with a weak D call TRBD2 (6 bases). Germline assignment: CDR1 SEHNR and CDR2 FQNEAQ (reference sequence). Trimming cost V 3 bases and J 8 bases, with 20 bases left between them. The CDR3 runs to 16 residues. CDR3 sequence reads: CASSLDGTDLGDEQFF. The CDR3 DNA reads TGTGCCAGCAGCTTGGACGGGACTGACTTGGGGGATGAGCAGTTCTTC.

CDR3 in amino acids: CASSATGYSPLHF. The CDR3 region has the DNA TGTGCCAGCAGTGCGACAGGGTATTCACCCCTCCACTTT. The chain links TRBV5-7 to TRBJ1-6; TRBD1 matches at 7 bases. TRBV5-7 is annotated as an ORF whose role is uncertain. The CDR3 totals 13 residues. The V and J ends lost 5 bases and 8 bases, in that order; junction bases with no gene match: 4.

This chain connects TRBV5-1 to TRBJ2-7; D is possibly TRBD2 (7 bases). Germline V gene data show CDR1 as SGHRS and CDR2 as YFSETQ. Trimming removed 2 bases at V and 2 bases at J, with 8 bases between. The CDR3 runs to 13 residues. CDR3 residues: CASSFGGPYEQYF. The CDR3 bases are TGCGCCAGCAGCTTCGGGGGGCCCTACGAGCAGTACTTC.

This clone showed up just once. The chain joins TRBV9 to TRBJ1-2; TRBD1 is a possible D gene (5 bases). V shed 5 bases and J shed 2 bases, with 13 bases lying between them. The CDR3 loop spans 14 amino acids. Germline V gives CDR1 SGDLS, CDR2 YYNGEE. CDR3 DNA: TGTGCCAGCAGTAAGGAGGGGTTGAACTATGGCTACACCTTC. Residues: CASSKEGLNYGYTF.

This chain links TRBV7-2 with TRBJ2-7; 7 bases are a match to TRBD2. V was pared by 5 bases and J by 4 bases, with 11 bases of the junction left unmatched. Germline V CDR1 and CDR2: SGHTA, FQGNSA. The CDR3 has 15 residues. CDR3 nucleotide sequence: TGTGCCAGCAGCCCCGGGAGGCAGGGAGGATACGAGCAGTACTTC. It encodes CASSPGRQGGYEQYF. The full variable domain, rest sourced from reference TRBV7-2 and TRBJ2-7, is GAGVSQSPSNKVTEKGKDVELRCDPISGHTALYWYRQSLGQGLEFLIYFQGNSAPDKSGLPSDRFSAERTGGSVSTLTIQRTQQEDSAVYLCASSPGRQGGYEQYFGPGTRLTVT.

DNA for the CDR3: TGTGCCAGCAGCTTCGGGTCGTTCTCCTACGAGCAGTACTTC. Its translation: CASSFGSFSYEQYF. This chain uses TRBV11-2 with TRBJ2-7, with D hard to call. In germline, CDR1 is SGHAT, CDR2 FQNNGV. Trimming left V 3 bases short and J 0 bases short, with 9 bases between. The CDR3 extends over 14 amino acids.

The chain links TRBV29-1 to TRBJ2-1, with 11 bases aligning to TRBD2. The V gene's germline CDR1 is SQVTM and CDR2 ANQGSEA. Losses at the gene ends were 4 bases for V and 8 bases for J; bases not matched to a gene: 7. The CDR3 runs 14 residues. The CDR3 bases are TGCAGCGTTGCAGTAGCGGGGGGGCGTTATGAGCAGTTCTTC. It is translated as CSVAVAGGRYEQFF.

A single count supports this clone. The chain recombines TRBV9 with TRBJ2-3; tentatively, D is TRBD1 (6 bases). This CDR3 region has 14 residues. Germline CDR1 SGDLS, CDR2 YYNGEE. V was pared by 4 bases and J by 0 bases, with 9 bases between. The CDR3 is CASSYRESTDTQYF. Here the CDR3 DNA reads TGTGCCAGCAGCTACAGGGAGAGCACAGATACGCAGTATTTT.

The count of this clone is one. The rearrangement joins TRBV28 to TRBJ2-2, with D possibly TRBD2 on 5 matching bases. CDR3 size: 14 residues. Trimming shortened V by 5 bases and J by 4 bases, and 11 bases separated the two germline ends. Germline CDR1 is MDHEN and CDR2 is SYDVKM. The CDR3 loop reads CASSPGLLTGELFF. The CDR3 bases are TGTGCCAGCAGTCCCGGACTCCTCACCGGGGAGCTGTTTTTT.

A few counts support this clone. This same CDR3 is encoded by further DNA sequences in the sample. This chain links TRBV6-4 with TRBJ2-3; the match to TRBD2 covers 10 bases. Germline CDR1 MRHNA, CDR2 SNTAGT. The CDR3 is 15 residues long. The trim removed 6 bases at V and 1 base at J, leaving 4 bases unmatched. The CDR3 spells CASSVTSGGTDTQYF. In nucleotides, the CDR3 is TGTGCCAGCAGCGTCACTAGCGGGGGCACAGATACGCAGTATTTT.

V usage is TRBV6-6 and J usage is TRBJ2-7; perhaps TRBD1 as D (6 bases). CDR3 length equals 14 residues. V was pared by 2 bases and J by 5 bases, with 13 bases between. Per the germline V gene, CDR1 is MNHNY and CDR2 is SVGAGI (reference sequence). The CDR3 loop reads CASSYPGQPHEQYF. The CDR3 nucleotides read TGTGCCAGCAGTTACCCTGGACAGCCCCACGAGCAGTACTTC.

This clone has a single count. This chain links TRBV4-1 with TRBJ1-6; D is perhaps TRBD1 (5 bases). The CDR3 is made up of 16 amino acids. CDR1 is MGHRA, CDR2 YSYEKL, per germline. V lost 0 bases and J lost 2, with 8 bases in between. The CDR3 DNA reads as TGCGCCAGCAGCCAAGAAACGGGGGCCTATAATTCACCCCTCCACTTT. Translating gives CASSQETGAYNSPLHF.

V gene TRBV9 combines with J gene TRBJ1-3, with D possibly TRBD1 on 5 matching bases. V was cut by 4 bases and J by 2 bases, with 13 bases left in between. Germline V gene sequence: CDR1 SGDLS, CDR2 YYNGEE. The CDR3 spans 15 residues. CDR3 sequence (DNA): TGTGCCAGCAGCTTCCGGGGGGGAACTGGAAACACCATATATTTT. Translated, it gives CASSFRGGTGNTIYF.

This clone was detected only a few times. V gene TRBV28 combines with J gene TRBJ1-5, with D uncertain. CDR3 length equals 16 residues. The ends were cut back, 2 bases at V and 2 bases at J, with 13 bases in the middle. CDR1 and CDR2 from the germline V gene are MDHEN and SYDVKM. CDR3 sequence reads: CASSLISDWGNQPQHF. DNA of the CDR3: TGTGCCAGCAGTTTAATTTCGGACTGGGGCAATCAGCCCCAGCATTTT.

This rearrangement joins TRBV19 to TRBJ1-1; D unclear. V shed 5 bases and J shed 1 base, with 8 bases lying between them. There are 13 residues in the CDR3. Germline-derived CDR1 and CDR2 are LNHDA and SQIVND (reference sequence). The CDR3 DNA reads TGTGCCAGTAGTCCTAGGCAGAACACTGAAGCTTTCTTT. This encodes CASSPRQNTEAFF.

The rearrangement uses TRBV11-1 and TRBJ2-5; a possible D gene is TRBD1 (6 bases). Germline V gene data show CDR1 as SGHAT and CDR2 as FQDESV (reference sequence). V lost 2 bases to trimming and J lost 4 bases, with 8 bases between them. The CDR3 runs to 13 residues. The CDR3: CASSLLGGETQYF. The CDR3 DNA is TGTGCCAGCAGCTTATTAGGGGGAGAGACCCAGTACTTC.